This T cell receptor (beta chain) originates from a study of a mutant IDH1 vaccine in newly diagnosed glioma (dated by TCRdb to the early 2020s). Regarding the research as a whole: Vaccination began 4-6 weeks after radiotherapy alone, or alongside temozolomide cycles in the chemotherapy-containing groups. Of the approximately 30 treated patients, approximately 62% were male and roughly 38% were female, and a mean age of around 40 years was recorded. Before enrollment, most patients had been given radiochemotherapy with temozolomide as standard therapy, while the rest had received either radiotherapy alone or temozolomide alone. The week-35 safety follow-up took place at visit V12, and the week-47 end of study took place at visit V13. Peripheral blood was collected at six visits: V03 (baseline), V05, V07, V10, V12 and V13. Longitudinal TCRB deep sequencing was done for some 26 treated patients, wherever samples were available for exploratory analyses. Paper-wide results and their limitations: No apparent relationship was observed between pseudoprogression and alterations in the top peripheral T cell clonotypes detected by TCRB sequencing. The authors stated that sample limitations prevented analyses of patient blood samples from being reproduced. Immune responses induced by the vaccine were seen in over 90% of patients across multiple MHC alleles. Selection of PBMC samples for TCRB deep sequencing was based on availability.

The CDR3 covers 13 residues, taking in both the cysteine and the phenylalanine. Of the read, only the CDR3 DNA is kept; its 39 bases are in frame from base 1. Looking up the germline V gene yields CDR1 ENHRY and CDR2 SYGVKD. Germline trimming: 6 bases from V, 5 bases from J; junction bases outside gene matches: 3. The library was made by the immunoSEQ multiplex PCR assay. The hsTCRB Kit was used according to the manufacturer's protocol to amplify rearranged TCR beta chain sequences. TCRB libraries were sequenced on an Illumina MiSeq. In the paper's pipeline: The proprietary platform of the kit vendor was used for demultiplexing, trimming and gene mapping. TCRdb's version of the immuneACCESS table is confined to in-frame rearrangements and falls short of the full clone set. An unresolved V gene accounts for under half of the shortfall where checked; the remainder is of unknown origin. The V and J calls and clone size come from that table; D and trimming were worked out from the DNA. A total of about 50,000 clones appear in this sample, 65% to 85% of them only once. The ten top clones hold roughly 4.3% of the sample.

This clone was found once. The antigen it binds to is not known. Base qualities are not at hand, and no much larger clone is one base apart. According to the study, the label for this sample's time point signals: week 47, end of study. A 20-mer mutant IDH1 peptide at 300 micrograms in Montanide made up each vaccine dose, which was injected subcutaneously together with topical imiquimod. Across visits V03 through V10, patients got a total of eight vaccinations, given in weeks 1, 3, 5, 7, 11, 15, 19 and 23. The donors had newly diagnosed IDH1-mutant astrocytomas of WHO grade 3 or 4 that showed loss of nuclear ATRX. The samples were drawn from NOA16, a multicentre, single-arm, open-label phase I trial in Germany that tested a mutant IDH1 peptide vaccine in humans for the first time. Genomic DNA for TCRB sequencing was extracted from EDTA blood using the DNeasy Blood and Tissue Kit.

The sample was PBMCs, taken from a glioma patient whose treatment included an IDH1 peptide vaccine. The rearrangement combines TRBV10-3 with TRBJ2-2; the central 7 bases match TRBD2. The receptor comes from a woman in her twenties or thirties with glioma. Some clones in this sample may be carry-over from other donors' samples. The DNA reads TGTGCCATCAGAGGGGAGGGGACCGGGGAGCTGTTTTTT. Its protein product is CAIRGEGTGELFF.